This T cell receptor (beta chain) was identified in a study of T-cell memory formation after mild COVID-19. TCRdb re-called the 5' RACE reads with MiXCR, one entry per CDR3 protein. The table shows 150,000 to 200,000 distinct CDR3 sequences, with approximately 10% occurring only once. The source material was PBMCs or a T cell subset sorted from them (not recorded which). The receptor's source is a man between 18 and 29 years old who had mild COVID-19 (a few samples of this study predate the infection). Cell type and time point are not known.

The CDR3, as DNA: TGTGCCAGCAGTATAGACAGGGGGCACCTCCACTTT. Protein sequence: CASSIDRGHLHF. The gene calls are TRBV6-6 and TRBJ1-6; 10 bases match TRBD1. Trimming took 5 bases from V and 15 from J; bases not matched to a gene: 4. The CDR3 runs to 12 residues. Germline assignment: CDR1 MNHNY and CDR2 SVGAGI (reference sequence).